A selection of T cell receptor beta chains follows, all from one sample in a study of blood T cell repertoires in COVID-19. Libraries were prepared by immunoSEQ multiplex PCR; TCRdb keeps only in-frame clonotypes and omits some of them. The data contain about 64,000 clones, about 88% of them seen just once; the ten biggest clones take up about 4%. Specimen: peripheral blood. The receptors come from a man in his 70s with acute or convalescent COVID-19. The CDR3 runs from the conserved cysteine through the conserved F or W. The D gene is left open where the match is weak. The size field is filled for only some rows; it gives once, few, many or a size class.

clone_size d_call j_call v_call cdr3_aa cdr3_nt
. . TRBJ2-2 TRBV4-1 CAGGSGKLNTGELFF TGCGCCGGGGGCTCCGGTAAACTCAACACCGGGGAGCTGTTTTTT
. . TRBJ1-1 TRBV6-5 CASSTRGGTEAFF TGTGCCAGCAGTACTAGGGGGGGCACTGAAGCTTTCTTT
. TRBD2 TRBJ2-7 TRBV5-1 CASSGTSGGLYEQYF TGCGCCAGCAGCGGGACTAGCGGGGGGCTGTACGAGCAGTACTTC
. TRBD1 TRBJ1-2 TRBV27 CASDTRDRGGNGYTF TGTGCCAGCGACACCCGGGACAGGGGCGGTAATGGCTACACCTTC
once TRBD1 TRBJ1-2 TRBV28 CASSTGGSVYGYTF TGTGCCAGCAGTACAGGGGGTAGTGTCTATGGCTACACCTTC
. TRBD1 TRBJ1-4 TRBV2 CASSEAPNRGWEKLFF TGTGCCAGCAGTGAAGCACCTAACAGGGGTTGGGAAAAACTGTTTTTT
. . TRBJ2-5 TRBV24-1 CATSMRDNLETQYF TGTGCCACCAGTATGAGAGATAATTTGGAGACCCAGTACTTC
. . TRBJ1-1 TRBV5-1 CASSLYSNTEAFF TGCGCCAGCAGCTTATACTCTAACACTGAAGCTTTCTTT
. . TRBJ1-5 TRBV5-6 CASSLRGRNQPQHF TGTGCCAGCAGCTTGAGGGGAAGAAATCAGCCCCAGCATTTT
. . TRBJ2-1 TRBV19 CASSDRASDEQFF TGTGCCAGTAGTGACAGAGCTAGCGATGAGCAGTTCTTC
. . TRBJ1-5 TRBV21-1 CASSKVPGQGIPYSNQPQHF TGTGCCAGCAGCAAGGTCCCGGGACAGGGAATCCCCTATAGCAATCAGCCCCAGCATTTT
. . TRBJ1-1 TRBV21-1 CASSEEGAGENTEAFF TGTGCCAGCAGCGAGGAAGGGGCAGGAGAAAACACTGAAGCTTTCTTT